This T cell receptor (beta chain) was profiled in a study of T cell responses to AZD1222 COVID-19 vaccine. Study findings and constraints: There were mostly white British donors and more females than males, and clonal diversity was possibly underestimated. No day 14 peak samples; only post-peak repertoires were characterized. The study found vaccine-associated CD4 TCRs spanning spike, dominant at 160-218 and 743-854. At baseline, just a handful of AZD1222 recipients tested seropositive.

TCRdb keeps only in-frame clones here, not all; method: immunoSEQ multiplex PCR. Seen here are approximately 200,000 clones, around 86% observed once, and the top ten hold about 2.5%. Trimming removed 5 bases from V and 4 bases from J, with 9 bases in between. The CDR3 runs 13 residues. This clone was seen once. Antigen specificity is unknown. The sample holds other DNA sequences that translate to the same CDR3. The chain joins TRBV12-3 or TRBV12-4 to TRBJ1-5; D may be TRBD1 (6 bases). Here the sequenced sample was peripheral blood, taken on day 0 of MenACWY control vaccination. This TCR was sampled from an adult in good health. CDR3 DNA sequence: TGTGCCAGCAGTCTTACAGGGAATCAGCCCCAGCATTTT. Translation gives CASSLTGNQPQHF.